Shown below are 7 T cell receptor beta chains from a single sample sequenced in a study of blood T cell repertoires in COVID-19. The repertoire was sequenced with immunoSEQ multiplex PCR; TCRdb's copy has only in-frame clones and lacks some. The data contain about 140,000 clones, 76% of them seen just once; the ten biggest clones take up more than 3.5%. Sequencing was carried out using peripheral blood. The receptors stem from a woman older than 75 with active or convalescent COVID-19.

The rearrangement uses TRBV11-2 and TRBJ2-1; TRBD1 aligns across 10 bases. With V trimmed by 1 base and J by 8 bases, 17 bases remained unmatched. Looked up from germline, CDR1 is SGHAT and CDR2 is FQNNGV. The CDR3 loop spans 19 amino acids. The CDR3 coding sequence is TGTGCCAGCAGCTTAGCAATTTTCCCGGGGACAGGGGTTGGAGATGAGCAGTTCTTC. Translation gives CASSLAIFPGTGVGDEQFF.

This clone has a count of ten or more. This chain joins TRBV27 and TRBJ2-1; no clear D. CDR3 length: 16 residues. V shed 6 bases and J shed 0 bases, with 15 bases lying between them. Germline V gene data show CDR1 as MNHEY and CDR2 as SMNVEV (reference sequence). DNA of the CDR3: TGTGCCAGCAGACCCATCAAGGAGATCTCCTACAATGAGCAGTTCTTC. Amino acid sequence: CASRPIKEISYNEQFF.

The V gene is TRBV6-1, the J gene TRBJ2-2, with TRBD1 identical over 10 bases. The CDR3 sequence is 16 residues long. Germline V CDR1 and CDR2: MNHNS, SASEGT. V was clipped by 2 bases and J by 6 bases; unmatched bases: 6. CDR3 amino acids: CASSESDRGLPGELFF. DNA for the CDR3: TGTGCCAGCAGTGAATCTGACAGGGGGCTGCCCGGGGAGCTGTTTTTT.

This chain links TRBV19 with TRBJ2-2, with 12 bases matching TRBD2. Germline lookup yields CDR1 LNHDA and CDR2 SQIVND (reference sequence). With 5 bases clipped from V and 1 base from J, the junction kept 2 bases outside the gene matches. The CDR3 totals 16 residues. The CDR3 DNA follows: TGTGCCAGTAGTGGACTAGCGGGGTGGAACACCGGGGAGCTGTTTTTT. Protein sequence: CASSGLAGWNTGELFF.

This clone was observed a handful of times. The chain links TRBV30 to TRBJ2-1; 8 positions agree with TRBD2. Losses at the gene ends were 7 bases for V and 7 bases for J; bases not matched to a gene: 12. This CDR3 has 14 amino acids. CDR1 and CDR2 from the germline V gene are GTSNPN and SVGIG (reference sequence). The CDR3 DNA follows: TGTGCCTTGGCCGTGGGTAGCGGGATAAATGAGCAGTTCTTC. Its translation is CALAVGSGINEQFF.

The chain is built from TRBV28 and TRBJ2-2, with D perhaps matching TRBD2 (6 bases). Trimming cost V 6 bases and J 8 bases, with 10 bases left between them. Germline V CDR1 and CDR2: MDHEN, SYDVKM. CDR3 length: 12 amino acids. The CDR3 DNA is TGTGCCAGCAGCCGCGGGGTGGGGGAGCTGTTTTTT. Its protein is CASSRGVGELFF. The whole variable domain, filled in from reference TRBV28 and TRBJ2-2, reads DVKVTQSSRYLVKRTGEKVFLECVQDMDHENMFWYRQDPGLGLRLIYFSYDVKMKEKGDIPEGYSVSREKKERFSLILESASTNQTSMYLCASSRGVGELFFGEGSRLTVL.

The CDR3 here is CASSLMGSPEQYF. The CDR3 nucleotides read TGTGCCAGCAGCTTAATGGGGAGTCCGGAGCAGTACTTC. The gene calls are TRBV7-2 and TRBJ2-7, with D tentatively TRBD2 (5 bases). CDR1 is SGHTA and CDR2 is FQGNSA in the germline V gene. The CDR3 consists of 13 residues. Between the trimmed V and J ends, which lost 2 bases and 7 bases, there was a span of 12 bases.